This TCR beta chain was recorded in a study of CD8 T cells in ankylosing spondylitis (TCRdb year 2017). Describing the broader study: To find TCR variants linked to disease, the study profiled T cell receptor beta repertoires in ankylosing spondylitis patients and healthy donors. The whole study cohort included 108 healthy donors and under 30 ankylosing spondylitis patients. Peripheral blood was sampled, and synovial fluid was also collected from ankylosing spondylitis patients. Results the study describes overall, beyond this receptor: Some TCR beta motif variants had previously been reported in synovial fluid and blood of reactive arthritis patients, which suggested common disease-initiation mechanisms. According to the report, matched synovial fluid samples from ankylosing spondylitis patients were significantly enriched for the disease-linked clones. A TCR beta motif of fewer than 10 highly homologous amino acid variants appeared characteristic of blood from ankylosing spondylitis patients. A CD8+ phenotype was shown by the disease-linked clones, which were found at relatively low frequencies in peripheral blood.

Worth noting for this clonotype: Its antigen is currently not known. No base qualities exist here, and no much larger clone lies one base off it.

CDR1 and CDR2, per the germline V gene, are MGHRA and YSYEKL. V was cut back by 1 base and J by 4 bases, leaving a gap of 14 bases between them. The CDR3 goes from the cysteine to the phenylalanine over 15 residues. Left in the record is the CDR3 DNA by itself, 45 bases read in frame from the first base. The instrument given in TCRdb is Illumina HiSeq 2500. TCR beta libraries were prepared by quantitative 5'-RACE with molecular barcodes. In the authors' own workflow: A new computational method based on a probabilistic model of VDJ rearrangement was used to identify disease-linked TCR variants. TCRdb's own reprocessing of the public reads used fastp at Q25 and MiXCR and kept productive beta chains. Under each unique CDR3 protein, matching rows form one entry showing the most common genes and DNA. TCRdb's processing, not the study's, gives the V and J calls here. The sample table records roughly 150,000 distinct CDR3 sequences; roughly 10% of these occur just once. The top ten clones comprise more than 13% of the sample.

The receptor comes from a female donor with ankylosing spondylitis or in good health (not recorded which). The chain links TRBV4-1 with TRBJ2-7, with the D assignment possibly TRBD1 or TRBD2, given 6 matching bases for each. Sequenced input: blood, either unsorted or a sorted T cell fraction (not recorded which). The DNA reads TGCGCCAGCAGCCAAGCTAAGGGGGGCATATACGAGCAGTACTTC. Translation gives CASSQAKGGIYEQYF.